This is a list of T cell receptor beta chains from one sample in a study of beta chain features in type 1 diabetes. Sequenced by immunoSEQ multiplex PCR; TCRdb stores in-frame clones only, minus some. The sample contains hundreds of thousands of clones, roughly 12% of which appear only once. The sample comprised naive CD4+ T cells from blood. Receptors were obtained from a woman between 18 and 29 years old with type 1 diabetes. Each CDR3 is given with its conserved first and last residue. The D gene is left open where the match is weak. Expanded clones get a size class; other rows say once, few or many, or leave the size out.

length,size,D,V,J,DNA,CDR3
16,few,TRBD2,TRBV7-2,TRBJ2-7,TGTGCCAGCAGCCTAAAGGGGACTAGCGGGAGCGTCGAGCAGTACTTC,CASSLKGTSGSVEQYF
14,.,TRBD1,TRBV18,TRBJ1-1,TGTGCCAGCTCCCGACAGGGGGCCGTTACTGAAGCTTTCTTT,CASSRQGAVTEAFF
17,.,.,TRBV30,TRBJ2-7,TGTGCCTGGAGTGTACCGAGTGACTCCTGGGTTCCCTACGAGCAGTACTTC,CAWSVPSDSWVPYEQYF
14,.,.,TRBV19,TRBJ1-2,TGTGCCAGCACTCGGACAGAGGGCAACTATGGCTACACCTTC,CASTRTEGNYGYTF
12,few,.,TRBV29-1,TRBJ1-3,TGCAGCGTTGACTCTGCGGGAAACACCATATATTTT,CSVDSAGNTIYF
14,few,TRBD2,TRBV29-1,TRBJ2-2,TGCAGCGGCCTACTAGCGGGGAGCACCGGGGAGCTGTTTTTT,CSGLLAGSTGELFF
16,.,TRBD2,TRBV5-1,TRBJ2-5,TGCGCCAGCAGCTTGGCCGACGGCGGGAGGTATGAGACCCAGTACTTC,CASSLADGGRYETQYF
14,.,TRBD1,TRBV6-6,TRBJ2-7,TGTGCCAGCAGACCCGGGACAGGGATCTACGAGCAGTACTTC,CASRPGTGIYEQYF
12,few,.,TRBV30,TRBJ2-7,TGTGCCTGGGATCAGGGGAACTACGAGCAGTACTTC,CAWDQGNYEQYF
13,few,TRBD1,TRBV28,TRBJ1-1,TGTGCCAGCAGTTTCATACAGGGGATTAGGGCTTTCTTT,CASSFIQGIRAFF
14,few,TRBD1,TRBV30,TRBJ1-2,TGTGCCTGGAGAATTGGACAGGGGACCGGTGGCTACACCTTC,CAWRIGQGTGGYTF
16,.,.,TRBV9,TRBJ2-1,TGTGCCAGCAGCGTAGCTACAGTGAGGACAGCCAATGAGCAGTTCTTC,CASSVATVRTANEQFF